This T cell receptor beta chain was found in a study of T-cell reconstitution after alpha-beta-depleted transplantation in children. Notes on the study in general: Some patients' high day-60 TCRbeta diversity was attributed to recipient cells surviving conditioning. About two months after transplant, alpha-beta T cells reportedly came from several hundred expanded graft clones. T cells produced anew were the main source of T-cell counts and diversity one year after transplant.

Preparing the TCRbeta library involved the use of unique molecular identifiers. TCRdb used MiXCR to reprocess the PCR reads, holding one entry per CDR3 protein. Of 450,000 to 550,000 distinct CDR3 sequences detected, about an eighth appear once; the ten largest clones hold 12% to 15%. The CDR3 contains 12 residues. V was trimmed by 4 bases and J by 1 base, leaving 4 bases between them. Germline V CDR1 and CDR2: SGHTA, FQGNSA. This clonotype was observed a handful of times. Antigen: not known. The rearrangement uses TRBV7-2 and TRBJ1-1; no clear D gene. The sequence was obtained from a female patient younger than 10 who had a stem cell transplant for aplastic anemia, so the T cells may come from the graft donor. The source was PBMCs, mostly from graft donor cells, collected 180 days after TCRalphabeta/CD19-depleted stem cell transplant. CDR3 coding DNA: TGTGCCAGCAGCTACCAGAACACTGAAGCTTTCTTT. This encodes CASSYQNTEAFF. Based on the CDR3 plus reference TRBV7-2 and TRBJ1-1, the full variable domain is GAGVSQSPSNKVTEKGKDVELRCDPISGHTALYWYRQSLGQGLEFLIYFQGNSAPDKSGLPSDRFSAERTGGSVSTLTIQRTQQEDSAVYLCASSYQNTEAFFGQGTRLTVV.